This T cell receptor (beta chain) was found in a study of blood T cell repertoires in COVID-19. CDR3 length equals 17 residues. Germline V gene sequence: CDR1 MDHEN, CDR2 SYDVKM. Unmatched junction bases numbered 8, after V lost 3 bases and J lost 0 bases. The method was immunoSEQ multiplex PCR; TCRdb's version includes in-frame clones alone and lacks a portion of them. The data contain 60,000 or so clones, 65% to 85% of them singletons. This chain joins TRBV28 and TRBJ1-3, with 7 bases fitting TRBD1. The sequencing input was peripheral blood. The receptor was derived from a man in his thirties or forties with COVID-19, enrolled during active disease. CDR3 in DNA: TGTGCCAGCAGTTTCTCGTCGGGACAGCTCTCTGGAAACACCATATATTTT. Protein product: CASSFSSGQLSGNTIYF.